One and the same sample provided the 32 T cell receptor beta chains below, sequenced in a study of spatial heterogeneity in lung cancer. Study-wide results and caveats: Expanded alpha and beta TCR counts within tumors tracked tumor mutation counts.

TCRdb reprocessed the 5' RACE reads via MiXCR and lists one record per CDR3 protein. The table shows about 3,900 distinct CDR3 sequences, with approximately 10% occurring only once. The sample's time point: sample taken at primary tumor resection. Antigen specificity for these receptors is unknown. The sample in question was lung tumor tissue, obtained at surgery. The receptors here all came from a female donor with early-stage non-small cell lung cancer.

By share of the sample, this clonotype is medium-sized (0.01 to 0.1%). The chain has TRBV20-1 and TRBJ2-4, with 11 bases fitting TRBD1. V lost 3 bases to trimming and J lost 6 bases; unmatched junction nucleotides: 7. This CDR3 is 15 amino acids long. CDR1 and CDR2 (germline): DFQATT, SNEGSKA (reference sequence). As DNA, the CDR3 is TGCAGTGCTAGTAAAACCGGGACAGGGGGAAACATTCAGTACTTC. Translation: CSASKTGTGGNIQYF.

Here the CDR3 reads CASSSGSFTGELFF. The CDR3 nucleotides are TGCGCCAGCAGCTCAGGGAGCTTCACCGGGGAGCTGTTTTTT. This sequence joins TRBV5-1 and TRBJ2-2; D tentatively reads TRBD1 or TRBD2 (5 bases each). Germline-derived CDR1 and CDR2 are SGHRS and YFSETQ. V shed 3 bases and J shed 4 bases, with 10 bases lying between them. The CDR3 has 14 amino acids.

By share of the sample, this clonotype is medium-sized (0.01 to 0.1%). CDR3 nucleotide sequence: TGTGCCAGCAGCTTAGCAGACGGGGCTCAGCCCCAGCATTTT. Translated: CASSLADGAQPQHF. The gene calls are TRBV7-6 and TRBJ1-5; D possibly corresponds to TRBD1 (5 bases). V was cut by 0 bases and J by 6 bases, with 9 bases left in between. Germline CDR1 is SGHVS and CDR2 is FNYEAQ. This CDR3 has 14 amino acids.

By share of the sample, this clonotype is medium-sized (0.01 to 0.1%). This chain uses TRBV6-5 with TRBJ1-6, with D maybe TRBD1 (5 bases). Germline lookup yields CDR1 MNHEY and CDR2 SVGAGI. V shed 5 bases and J shed 7 bases, with 15 bases lying between them. The CDR3 is 15 amino acids. The CDR3 nucleotides are TGTGCCAGCAGTCTCCAGTGGGGGGAAAATTCACCCCTCCACTTT. Amino acid sequence: CASSLQWGENSPLHF.

This clonotype appeared a few times. This sequence joins TRBV25-1 and TRBJ2-7; 8 positions match TRBD2. The CDR3 spans 11 residues. V trimming: 7 bases; J trimming: 5 bases; junction bases outside the gene matches: 1. In germline, CDR1 is MGHDK, CDR2 SYGVNS. The CDR3 coding sequence is TGTGCCAGCACGGGAGGGGACGAGCAGTACTTC. Amino acids: CASTGGDEQYF.

This rearrangement joins TRBV25-1 to TRBJ2-7, with D hard to call. The germline V gene encodes CDR1 MGHDK and CDR2 SYGVNS. Trimming removed 5 bases at V and 5 bases at J, with 7 bases between. The CDR3 loop spans 11 amino acids. CDR3 loop: CASSTGDEQYF. The CDR3 nucleotides are TGTGCCAGCAGTACTGGGGACGAGCAGTACTTC.

The V and J genes are TRBV20-1 and TRBJ2-2; 14 nucleotides line up with TRBD2. CDR3 length: 17 residues. V shed 6 bases, J shed 3 bases, and the junction held 9 bases outside the gene matches. CDR1 DFQATT and CDR2 SNEGSKA come from the germline V gene (reference sequence). The CDR3 spells CSAPGTSGGSYTGELFF. CDR3 coding DNA: TGCAGTGCCCCTGGGACTAGCGGGGGATCGTACACCGGGGAGCTGTTTTTT.

By proportion, this clonotype is medium-sized (0.01 to 0.1%). The chain links TRBV28 to TRBJ2-5; D may match TRBD1 or TRBD2 (5 bases each). This CDR3 contains 13 residues. The V end lost 7 bases, the J end lost 1 base, and 10 bases lay between the germline ends. Per the germline V gene, CDR1 is MDHEN and CDR2 is SYDVKM. The CDR3 sequence is CASTQGPQETQYF. CDR3 coding DNA: TGTGCCAGCACCCAGGGACCCCAAGAGACCCAGTACTTC.

By share, this clonotype ranks as medium-sized. V and J are TRBV9 and TRBJ2-3; D gene uncertain. V dropped 6 bases and J dropped 2 bases, with 10 bases sitting between them. The CDR3 length is 13 residues. Germline-derived CDR1 and CDR2 are SGDLS and YYNGEE. The CDR3: CASNPSPTDTQYF. The CDR3 coding sequence is TGTGCCAGCAATCCGAGCCCCACAGATACGCAGTATTTT.

The rearrangement joins TRBV5-6 to TRBJ2-7; 7 positions match TRBD1. In germline, CDR1 is SGHDT, CDR2 YYEEEE. CDR3 length equals 18 residues. V lost 3 bases to trimming and J lost 2 bases; unmatched junction nucleotides: 17. The CDR3 loop is CASSWTPGSDRYTYEQYF. CDR3 DNA sequence: TGTGCCAGCAGCTGGACCCCCGGCTCGGACAGGTACACCTACGAGCAGTACTTC. Based on the CDR3 plus reference TRBV5-6 and TRBJ2-7, the full variable domain is DAGVTQSPTHLIKTRGQQVTLRCSPKSGHDTVSWYQQALGQGPQFIFQYYEEEERQRGNFPDRFSGHQFPNYSSELNVNALLLGDSALYLCASSWTPGSDRYTYEQYFGPGTRLTVT.

This clonotype was seen more than once but under ten times. The DNA for the CDR3 is TGCAGCGCCGGGACAGGGGGCTTTGGCTCCTACAATGAGCAGTTCTTC. This sequence encodes CSAGTGGFGSYNEQFF. The chain uses TRBV29-1 and TRBJ2-1, with 12 bases lining up with TRBD1. The CDR3 length is 16 residues. V shed 7 bases, J shed 0 bases, and the junction held 7 bases outside the gene matches. Germline assignment: CDR1 SQVTM and CDR2 ANQGSEA.

This clonotype turned up a few times. The CDR3 sequence: CATSDSMTSGGSQYF. DNA of the CDR3: TGTGCCACCAGTGATTCGATGACTAGCGGGGGGTCCCAGTATTTT. The chain employs TRBV24-1 and TRBJ2-3; 13 bases fit TRBD2. The CDR3 length is 15 residues. With 2 bases clipped from V and 12 bases from J, the junction kept 7 bases outside the gene matches. Germline-derived CDR1 and CDR2 are KGHDR and SFDVKD.

This clonotype is large within its sample. V usage is TRBV5-4 and J usage is TRBJ2-3; D unclear. The V and J ends lost 1 base and 2 bases respectively, with 5 bases between them. CDR3 length: 13 amino acids. Germline values: CDR1 SGHNT, CDR2 YYREEE (reference sequence). CDR3 loop: CASSLPDTDTQYF. CDR3 in DNA: TGTGCCAGCAGCTTGCCAGACACAGATACGCAGTATTTT.

This clonotype was recorded a few times. The V gene is TRBV4-1, the J gene TRBJ1-6; no definite D call. Trimming left V 1 base short and J 5 bases short, with 3 bases between. This CDR3 is built from 13 residues. Germline lookup yields CDR1 MGHRA and CDR2 YSYEKL. Here the CDR3 DNA reads TGCGCCAGCAGCCAAGGCCATAATTCACCCCTCCACTTT. It specifies CASSQGHNSPLHF.

This clonotype was picked up a small number of times. The DNA of the CDR3 is TGCAGTGCTAGAGACCAGGGAGGTGGCACTGAAGCTTTCTTT. Its protein product is CSARDQGGGTEAFF. This chain connects TRBV20-1 to TRBJ1-1, with TRBD1 as a possible D gene (5 bases). This CDR3 is built from 14 residues. The V gene's germline CDR1 is DFQATT and CDR2 SNEGSKA (reference sequence). Trimming pared 0 bases from V and 4 bases from J, leaving 12 bases between.

By sample share, this clonotype is medium-sized. The chain links TRBV5-4 to TRBJ1-3, with D unclear. The V and J ends lost 3 bases and 0 bases respectively, with 4 bases between them. Germline CDR1 and CDR2: SGHNT and YYREEE (reference sequence). There are 13 residues in the CDR3. The CDR3 DNA is TGTGCCAGCAGCTCTCGCTCTGGAAACACCATATATTTT. This encodes CASSSRSGNTIYF.

By share, this clonotype ranks as medium-sized. The gene calls are TRBV7-8 and TRBJ2-1, with 8 bases fitting TRBD1. J gave up 9 bases and V 6 bases, and 7 bases lay outside the gene matches. Germline assignment: CDR1 SGHVS and CDR2 FQNEAQ. This CDR3 is built from 13 residues. CDR3 in amino acids: CASREDREGEQFF. In DNA form, the CDR3 reads TGTGCCAGCAGGGAGGACAGGGAAGGTGAGCAGTTCTTC.

This clonotype is medium-sized in the sample. The chain employs TRBV3-1 and TRBJ2-1; 8 bases are a match to TRBD2. V lost 4 bases to trimming and J lost 8 bases; unmatched junction nucleotides: 7. CDR3 length: 14 residues. CDR1 LGHDT and CDR2 YNNKEL come from the germline V gene (reference sequence). The CDR3 reads CASSPGGAFYEQFF. The CDR3 DNA reads TGTGCCAGCAGCCCGGGGGGGGCCTTTTATGAGCAGTTCTTC.

This chain joins TRBV7-6 and TRBJ2-3; D possibly corresponds to TRBD2 (6 bases). This CDR3 contains 16 residues. CDR1 is SGHVS, CDR2 FNYEAQ, per germline. V lost 5 bases and J 2 bases, leaving 17 bases between the germline ends. This CDR3 reads CASSPRGGIVTDTQYF. CDR3 bases: TGTGCCAGCAGCCCCCGTGGGGGGATAGTCACAGATACGCAGTATTTT.

A few counts support this clonotype. The chain is built from TRBV10-2 and TRBJ1-5; D ambiguous. Germline CDR1 is WSHSY and CDR2 is SAAADI. The CDR3 has 13 amino acids. The V end was cut by 5 bases, the J end by 3 bases, with 8 bases between. CDR3 sequence: CASSNTDNQPQHF. The DNA of the CDR3 is TGCGCCAGCAGTAACACAGACAATCAGCCCCAGCATTTT.

By share of the sample, this clonotype is medium-sized. This chain uses TRBV7-3 with TRBJ1-1; D gene unclear. Trimming removed 1 base at V and 0 bases at J, with 12 bases between. CDR1 is SGHTA, CDR2 FQGTGA, per germline. The CDR3 is made up of 16 amino acids. CDR3 nucleotides: TGTGCCAGCAGCTTAAACCCGGGAGATATGAACACTGAAGCTTTCTTT. This codes for CASSLNPGDMNTEAFF.

This clonotype occurred a few times. The chain has TRBV9 and TRBJ2-5, with 10 bases matching TRBD2. Looked up from germline, CDR1 is SGDLS and CDR2 is YYNGEE. This CDR3 is 16 amino acids long. V trimming: 3 bases; J trimming: 2 bases; junction bases outside the gene matches: 7. In nucleotides, the CDR3 is TGTGCCAGCAGCGCAAAGGAACTAGCGGGGCAAGAGACCCAGTACTTC. It encodes CASSAKELAGQETQYF.

This clonotype is classed as medium-sized. V is TRBV4-3 and J is TRBJ2-1, with D perhaps matching TRBD2 (7 bases). Per the germline V gene, CDR1 is LGHNA and CDR2 is YSLEER. The V gene lost 0 bases and the J gene lost 2 bases, with 14 bases spanning the gap. The CDR3 is 17 amino acids. The CDR3 nucleotides are TGCGCCAGCAGCCAAGATTTCGGGGGGCCTCCCTACAATGAGCAGTTCTTC. Translating gives CASSQDFGGPPYNEQFF.

This chain connects TRBV6-1 to TRBJ2-7; 8 nucleotides align to TRBD1. The CDR3 contains 14 residues. CDR1 is MNHNS, CDR2 SASEGT, per germline. V gave up 6 bases and J gave up 7 bases; unmatched junction bases: 11. The CDR3 sequence is CASRGQANLLEQYF. CDR3 bases: TGTGCCAGCAGGGGACAGGCTAACCTTTTAGAGCAGTACTTC.

In its sample, this clonotype ranks as medium-sized (0.01 to 0.1%). The rearrangement links TRBV7-2 to TRBJ1-2, with D perhaps TRBD1 (5 bases). The CDR3 extends over 15 amino acids. From germline, CDR1 is SGHTA and CDR2 FQGNSA. The V end was cut by 5 bases, the J end by 2 bases, with 15 bases between. The CDR3 nucleotides read TGTGCCAGCAGCAGAGACAGAAATCAAAACTATGGCTACACCTTC. Protein product: CASSRDRNQNYGYTF.

By share of the sample, this clonotype is medium-sized (0.01 to 0.1%). CDR3: CSARGSAGGRTYWKTQYF. CDR3 in DNA: TGCAGTGCTAGAGGCTCGGCCGGGGGGCGAACCTACTGGAAGACCCAGTACTTC. The chain couples TRBV20-1 to TRBJ2-5, with a weak D call TRBD2 (7 bases). V was shortened by 1 base and J by 6 bases, with 27 bases between the two germline ends. This CDR3 is 18 amino acids long. Germline V gene data show CDR1 as DFQATT and CDR2 as SNEGSKA (reference sequence).

The chain recombines TRBV10-3 with TRBJ2-5; maybe TRBD2 (6 bases). Trimming removed 3 bases at V and 4 bases at J, with 9 bases between. The CDR3 runs 13 residues. Germline-derived CDR1 and CDR2 are ENHRY and SYGVKD. Written as DNA, the CDR3 is TGTGCCATCAGTGAAAACGGGGGAGAGACCCAGTACTTC. It is translated as CAISENGGETQYF.

The CDR3 spells CASVKTGRENGYTF. CDR3 sequence (DNA): TGTGCCAGTGTTAAAACAGGGCGAGAAAATGGCTACACCTTC. V is TRBV19 and J is TRBJ1-2, with a weak D call TRBD1 (6 bases). The CDR3 contains 14 residues. V dropped 8 bases and J dropped 6 bases, with 19 bases sitting between them. CDR1 is LNHDA, CDR2 SQIVND, per germline (reference sequence).

This clonotype came up a few times. This chain uses TRBV29-1 with TRBJ1-1; 7 bases fit TRBD1. Germline values: CDR1 SQVTM, CDR2 ANQGSEA. Losses at the gene ends were 6 bases for V and 5 bases for J; bases not matched to a gene: 6. The CDR3 covers 12 residues. CDR3 DNA sequence: TGCAGCGTGGATAACAGGGGTACTGAAGCTTTCTTT. It is translated as CSVDNRGTEAFF.

This clonotype qualifies as medium-sized. This chain connects TRBV12-3 or TRBV12-4 to TRBJ1-1, with TRBD1 as a possible D gene (6 bases). Trimming took off 5 bases at V and 10 bases at J, with 14 bases between the two ends. This CDR3 region has 12 residues. The CDR3 loop is CASSQNTGTAFF. DNA for the CDR3: TGTGCCAGCAGTCAGAATACAGGGACAGCTTTCTTT.

This clonotype is labeled medium-sized (0.01 to 0.1%). V gene TRBV13 combines with J gene TRBJ1-1, with D unresolved. CDR3 length equals 13 residues. CDR1 is PRHDT and CDR2 is FYEKMQ in the germline V gene (reference sequence). The V end lost 4 bases, the J end lost 1 base, and 7 bases lay between the germline ends. The CDR3 reads CASSWGRNTEAFF. CDR3 coding DNA: TGTGCCAGCAGCTGGGGTAGGAACACTGAAGCTTTCTTT.

V and J are TRBV6-6 and TRBJ2-7, with TRBD2 matching over 8 bases. This CDR3 is 16 amino acids long. Trimming removed 0 bases from V and 5 bases from J; junction bases left unmatched: 9. CDR1 is MNHNY and CDR2 is SVGAGI in the germline V gene (reference sequence). CDR3 bases: TGTGCCAGCAGTTACTCGATGAAAGCGGGGGTCGACGAGCAGTACTTC. It yields the protein CASSYSMKAGVDEQYF.